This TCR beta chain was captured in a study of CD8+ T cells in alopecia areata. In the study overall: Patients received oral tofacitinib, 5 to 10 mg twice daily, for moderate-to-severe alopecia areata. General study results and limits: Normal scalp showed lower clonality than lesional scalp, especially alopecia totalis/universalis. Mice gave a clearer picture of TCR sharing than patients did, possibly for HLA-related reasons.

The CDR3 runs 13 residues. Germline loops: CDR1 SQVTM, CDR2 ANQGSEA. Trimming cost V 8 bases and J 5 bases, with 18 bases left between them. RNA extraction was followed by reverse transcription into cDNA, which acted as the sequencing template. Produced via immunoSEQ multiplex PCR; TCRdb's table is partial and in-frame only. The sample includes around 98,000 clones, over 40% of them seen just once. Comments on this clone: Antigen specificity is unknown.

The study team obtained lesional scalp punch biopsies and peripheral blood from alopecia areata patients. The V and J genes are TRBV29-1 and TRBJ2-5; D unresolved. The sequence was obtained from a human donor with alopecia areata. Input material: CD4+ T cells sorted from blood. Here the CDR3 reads CSSRHPAEETQYF. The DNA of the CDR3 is TGCAGCAGTAGACACCCGGCTGAGGAGACCCAGTACTTC.